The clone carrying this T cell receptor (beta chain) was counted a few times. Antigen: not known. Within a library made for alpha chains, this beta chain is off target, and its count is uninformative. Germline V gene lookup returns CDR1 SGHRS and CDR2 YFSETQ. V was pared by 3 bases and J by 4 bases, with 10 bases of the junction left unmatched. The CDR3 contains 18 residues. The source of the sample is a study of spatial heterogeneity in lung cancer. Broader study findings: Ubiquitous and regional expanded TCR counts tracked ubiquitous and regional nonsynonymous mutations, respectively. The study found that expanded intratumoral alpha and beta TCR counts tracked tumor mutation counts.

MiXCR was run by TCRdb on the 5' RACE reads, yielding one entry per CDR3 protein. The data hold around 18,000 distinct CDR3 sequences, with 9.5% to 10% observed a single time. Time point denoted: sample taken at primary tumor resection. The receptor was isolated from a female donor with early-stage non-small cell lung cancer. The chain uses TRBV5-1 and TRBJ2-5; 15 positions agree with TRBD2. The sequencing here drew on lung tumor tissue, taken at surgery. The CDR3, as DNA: TGCGCCAGCAGCTACTCCGGACTAGCGGGGGGGCAACGAGAGACCCAGTACTTC. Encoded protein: CASSYSGLAGGQRETQYF.